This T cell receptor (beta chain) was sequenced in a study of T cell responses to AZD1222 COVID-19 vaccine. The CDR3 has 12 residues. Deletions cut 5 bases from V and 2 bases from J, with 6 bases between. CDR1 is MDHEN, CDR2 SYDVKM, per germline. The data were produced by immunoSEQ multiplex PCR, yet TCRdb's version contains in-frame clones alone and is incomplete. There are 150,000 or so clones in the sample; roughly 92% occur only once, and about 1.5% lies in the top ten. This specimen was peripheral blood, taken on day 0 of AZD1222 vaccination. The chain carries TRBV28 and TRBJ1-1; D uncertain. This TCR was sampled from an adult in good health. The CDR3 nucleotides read TGTGCCAGCAGTCAACCTAACACTGAAGCTTTCTTT. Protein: CASSQPNTEAFF.